Listed here are 27 T cell receptor beta chains from one sample, sequenced in a study of cytomegalovirus exposure and HLA in healthy donors. Researchers ran the PCR with 60 Vbeta and 13 Jbeta primers. Sequencing used immunoSEQ multiplex PCR; TCRdb keeps in-frame clones, though not all of them. The table has about 150,000 clones, around 79% seen once. The sequencing input was PBMCs. The receptors shown here come from a man aged 25-45 years in good health and CMV-seropositive.

The chain is built from TRBV7-2 and TRBJ1-2; 8 bases agree with TRBD1. Per germline, CDR1 SGHTA and CDR2 FQGNSA. The ends lost 5 bases at V and 9 bases at J; junction bases unmatched: 8. CDR3 length equals 13 residues. Written as DNA, the CDR3 is TGTGCCAGCAGCCCCGGACAGGGAGCGAGCTACACCTTC. Its translation: CASSPGQGASYTF.

V gene TRBV11-3 combines with J gene TRBJ2-1; 11 bases line up with TRBD2. The length of the CDR3 is 15 residues. Germline V gives CDR1 SGHNT, CDR2 YENEEA. The V gene end was trimmed by 6 bases and the J gene end by 9 bases; junction bases not matched to a gene: 10. The chain's CDR3 is CASSPTSGRTGEQFF. CDR3 in DNA: TGTGCCAGCAGTCCCACTAGCGGGAGAACCGGTGAGCAGTTCTTC.

The chain is built from TRBV27 and TRBJ1-2, with D hard to call. With 1 base removed from V and 6 bases from J, the gap between germline ends came to 12 bases. CDR3 size: 14 residues. The germline V gene has CDR1 MNHEY and CDR2 SMNVEV (reference sequence). CDR3 loop: CASSLLGGRDGYTF. The CDR3 bases are TGTGCCAGCAGTTTATTAGGCGGCCGGGATGGCTACACCTTC.

About this clone itself: Germline and junction disagree at one end, which may indicate a read error. J is TRBJ1-1 and V is TRBV7-9, with D hard to call. In germline, CDR1 is SEHNR, CDR2 FQNEAQ (reference sequence). The CDR3 has 12 amino acids. CDR3 sequence (DNA): TGTTCCAGCAGCTTGGGGAGGGCGGGAGCTTTCTTT. Its protein is CSSSLGRAGAFF.

The chain couples TRBV30 to TRBJ1-2, with a possible D match to TRBD1 (6 bases). The CDR3 runs to 15 residues. The germline V and J ends were trimmed by 4 bases and 6 bases, with 21 bases remaining between them. From germline, CDR1 is GTSNPN and CDR2 SVGIG (reference sequence). CDR3 bases: TGTGCCTGGACCCATTTAGTCGGCAGGGGAAATGGCTACACCTTC. Encoded protein: CAWTHLVGRGNGYTF.

This clone was recorded a few times. The genes are TRBV5-4 and TRBJ1-2, with D possibly matching TRBD1 (5 bases). Looked up from germline, CDR1 is SGHNT and CDR2 is YYREEE (reference sequence). The V end lost 1 base, the J end lost 7 bases, and 8 bases lay between the germline ends. The CDR3 spans 12 residues. CDR3 protein: CASSLFGGGYTF. The DNA for the CDR3 is TGTGCCAGCAGCTTGTTCGGGGGTGGCTACACCTTC.

V usage is TRBV9 and J usage is TRBJ1-6, with no clear D. The CDR3 consists of 15 residues. Germline V CDR1 and CDR2: SGDLS, YYNGEE. The V end lost 3 bases, the J end lost 7 bases, and 14 bases lay between the germline ends. The CDR3: CASSDRTGINSPLHF. CDR3 bases: TGTGCCAGCAGCGACCGGACCGGGATCAATTCACCCCTCCACTTT.

This chain connects TRBV4-3 to TRBJ1-1, with 12 bases matching TRBD1. Germline trimming cut 2 bases from V and 1 base from J; bases unmatched to any gene: 11. Germline lookup yields CDR1 LGHNA and CDR2 YSLEER. The CDR3 length is 19 residues. In DNA form, the CDR3 reads TGCGCCAGCAGCCAACTCGGGGGACAGGGGGCGCTTAAGAACACTGAAGCTTTCTTT. It specifies CASSQLGGQGALKNTEAFF.

The chain employs TRBV30 and TRBJ1-3, with D unclear. This CDR3 has 14 amino acids. Germline values: CDR1 GTSNPN, CDR2 SVGIG (reference sequence). With 2 bases removed from V and 0 bases from J, the gap between germline ends came to 8 bases. The CDR3 DNA reads TGTGCCTGGAGTTTGGCCCTCTCTGGAAACACCATATATTTT. This codes for CAWSLALSGNTIYF. Together with reference TRBV30 and TRBJ1-3, the CDR3 gives the full variable domain: SQTIHQWPATLVQPVGSPLSLECTVEGTSNPNLYWYRQAAGRGLQLLFYSVGIGQISSEVPQNLSASRPQDRQFILSSKKLLLSDSGFYLCAWSLALSGNTIYFGEGSWLTVV.

The genes are TRBV18 and TRBJ2-1; the match to TRBD1 covers 8 bases. Germline V gene lookup returns CDR1 KGHSH and CDR2 LQKENI. This CDR3 region has 16 residues. V lost 2 bases to trimming and J lost 6 bases; unmatched junction nucleotides: 9. CDR3 nucleotides: TGTGCCAGCTCACCATTCAGTCAGGGGGCGGTCAATGAGCAGTTCTTC. Encoded protein: CASSPFSQGAVNEQFF.

V and J are TRBV5-6 and TRBJ1-5, with D possibly being TRBD1 (6 bases). With 9 bases removed from V and 4 bases from J, the gap between germline ends came to 11 bases. This CDR3 has 12 residues. CDR1 SGHDT and CDR2 YYEEEE come from the germline V gene. Here the CDR3 DNA reads TGTGCCACGTCTCAGGGGAATCAGCCCCAGCATTTT. This gives the protein CATSQGNQPQHF.

The gene calls are TRBV4-2 and TRBJ2-1, with 8 bases aligning to TRBD2. Germline CDR1 LGHNA, CDR2 YNFKEQ. V shed 5 bases and J 5 bases; nucleotides not matched to a gene: 5. This CDR3 has 14 amino acids. CDR3 in DNA: TGTGCCAGCAGCGGAGGACTAGCCAACAATGAGCAGTTCTTC. Encoded protein: CASSGGLANNEQFF.

This clone occurred a few times. The J gene is TRBJ1-1, the V gene TRBV6-1; D is uncertain. V shed 3 bases and J shed 0 bases, with 11 bases lying between them. This CDR3 is 15 amino acids long. Germline CDR1 is MNHNS and CDR2 is SASEGT. The CDR3 is CASSDGSSMNTEAFF. Written as DNA, the CDR3 is TGTGCCAGCAGTGATGGTTCGAGCATGAACACTGAAGCTTTCTTT.

The rearrangement uses TRBV14 and TRBJ2-1, with TRBD2 as a possible D gene (6 bases). The CDR3 has 12 residues. Germline lookup yields CDR1 SGHDN and CDR2 FVKESK. Trimming took 3 bases from V and 12 from J, leaving 12 bases between them. The CDR3 here is CASSQGGLGQFF. Written as DNA, the CDR3 is TGTGCCAGCAGCCAGGGGGGACTGGGGCAGTTCTTC.

This rearrangement joins TRBV30 to TRBJ2-7; 9 nucleotides match TRBD1. Trimming removed 5 bases from V and 6 bases from J; junction bases left unmatched: 8. Germline values: CDR1 GTSNPN, CDR2 SVGIG (reference sequence). CDR3 length: 13 residues. CDR3 sequence (DNA): TGTGCCTGGGCGACAGGGGGAATGGCCGAGCAGTACTTC. As protein: CAWATGGMAEQYF.

This clone showed up just once. The V and J genes are TRBV11-2 and TRBJ2-7, with D possibly matching TRBD2 (6 bases). Germline-derived CDR1 and CDR2 are SGHAT and FQNNGV. The CDR3 extends over 18 amino acids. Between the trimmed V and J ends, which lost 5 bases and 4 bases, there was a span of 27 bases. CDR3 nucleotides: TGTGCCAGCAGCAAGCATCAGCGGGCAGCCAACCGCCCATACGAGCAGTACTTC. This sequence encodes CASSKHQRAANRPYEQYF.

Of note for this clone: The junction differs from germline at one of its ends, possibly a read error. V is TRBV7-9 and J is TRBJ1-2; D gene uncertain. The CDR3 loop spans 11 amino acids. The germline V gene has CDR1 SEHNR and CDR2 FQNEAQ (reference sequence). CDR3 bases: TGTGCCAGCAGCTTTATTTCTGAGGTTGACTTC. Its translation is CASSFISEVDF.

This clone was seen more than once but under ten times. The rearrangement uses TRBV15 and TRBJ1-2, with 9 bases fitting TRBD1. Germline V gene lookup returns CDR1 LNHNV and CDR2 YYDKDF (reference sequence). Trimming took 3 bases from V and 7 from J; bases not matched to a gene: 6. The CDR3 runs 14 residues. DNA of the CDR3: TGTGCCACCAGCAGCTATGGACAGGGGTCTGGCTACACCTTC. Protein product: CATSSYGQGSGYTF.

V is TRBV19 and J is TRBJ2-5; 9 nucleotides agree with TRBD1. V lost 6 bases, J lost 4 bases, and 12 bases stayed unmatched. Germline V gives CDR1 LNHDA, CDR2 SQIVND (reference sequence). The CDR3 is made up of 16 amino acids. The CDR3: CASRTSGTGRGETQYF. The CDR3 coding sequence is TGTGCCAGTAGAACTTCCGGGACAGGGCGGGGAGAGACCCAGTACTTC.

This clone was seen a few times. The chain joins TRBV5-8 to TRBJ2-2; possibly TRBD2 for D (6 bases). Germline V gene data show CDR1 as SGHTS and CDR2 as YDEGEE. V lost 0 bases and J lost 6, with 18 bases in between. CDR3 length: 17 amino acids. CDR3 DNA sequence: TGTGCCAGCAGCTTGGTCCGGGACTCCGGAAGCCCCGGGGAGCTGTTTTTT. Residues: CASSLVRDSGSPGELFF.

The chain employs TRBV28 and TRBJ1-5; 10 bases are shared with TRBD1. J was trimmed by 6 bases and V by 8 bases; bases with no gene match: 10. CDR1 is MDHEN, CDR2 SYDVKM, per germline. CDR3 size: 15 residues. Written as DNA, the CDR3 is TGTGCCAGCGACCGGGGGACAGGGGTATTTCAGCCCCAGCATTTT. As protein: CASDRGTGVFQPQHF.

This chain joins TRBV28 and TRBJ2-2; tentative D call: TRBD1 (5 bases). Trimming stripped 5 bases from V and 4 bases from J, with 14 bases between. Germline lookup yields CDR1 MDHEN and CDR2 SYDVKM. CDR3 length equals 15 residues. CDR3 coding DNA: TGTGCCAGCAGTCGGACACTGCTGGCCACCGGGGAGCTGTTTTTT. It specifies CASSRTLLATGELFF. Drawing the rest from reference TRBV28 and TRBJ2-2, the complete variable domain is DVKVTQSSRYLVKRTGEKVFLECVQDMDHENMFWYRQDPGLGLRLIYFSYDVKMKEKGDIPEGYSVSREKKERFSLILESASTNQTSMYLCASSRTLLATGELFFGEGSRLTVL.

The chain is built from TRBV7-6 and TRBJ1-2, with D unclear. The V and J ends lost 2 bases and 6 bases respectively, with 10 bases between them. The germline gives CDR1 SGHVS, CDR2 FNYEAQ. The length of the CDR3 is 13 residues. CDR3 sequence: CASSLYGRDGYTF. DNA of the CDR3: TGTGCCAGCAGCTTATACGGGAGAGATGGCTACACCTTC.

The rearrangement uses TRBV28 and TRBJ2-3, with 9 bases that match TRBD2. Trimming cost V 8 bases and J 5 bases; bases outside gene matches: 17. The CDR3 sequence is 17 residues long. In germline, CDR1 is MDHEN, CDR2 SYDVKM. CDR3 DNA sequence: TGTGCCAGCTCAAACCCTATCGGGGCGGGAGGGAGAGATACGCAGTATTTT. Translation: CASSNPIGAGGRDTQYF.

This chain joins TRBV6-6 and TRBJ1-5; 7 positions agree with TRBD1. The germline V gene encodes CDR1 MNHNY and CDR2 SVGAGI (reference sequence). Trimming removed 8 bases from V and 6 bases from J; junction bases left unmatched: 7. The CDR3 runs to 13 residues. The CDR3 here is CASLRGEGQPQHF. For the CDR3, the DNA is TGTGCCAGCCTCAGGGGGGAAGGTCAGCCCCAGCATTTT.

The gene calls are TRBV6-6 and TRBJ1-1; a weak D match, TRBD1 (5 bases). V gave up 5 bases and J gave up 5 bases, with 15 bases separating them. Germline V gene data show CDR1 as MNHNY and CDR2 as SVGAGI (reference sequence). The CDR3 consists of 14 residues. The chain's CDR3 is CASSIQVGGTEAFF. CDR3 DNA: TGTGCCAGCAGTATACAGGTTGGTGGAACTGAAGCTTTCTTT.

This clone was seen a few times. CDR3: CASSTGTITEAFF. The CDR3 nucleotides are TGTGCCAGCAGTACCGGGACAATAACTGAAGCTTTCTTT. This rearrangement joins TRBV27 to TRBJ1-1, with TRBD1 as a possible D gene (6 bases). The CDR3 runs to 13 residues. Trimming took off 5 bases at V and 5 bases at J, with 12 bases between the two ends. Germline CDR1 is MNHEY and CDR2 is SMNVEV (reference sequence).